This entry features one T cell receptor (beta chain) sequence. Antigen specificity is unknown. Measured with immunoSEQ multiplex PCR; TCRdb has only the in-frame clones, and not every one. The table lists around 12,000 clones, nearly 90% of them singletons. Repertoires were sampled repeatedly during chemoradiotherapy. This specimen belongs to a study of chemoradiotherapy in HPV16-positive cancers. Study-wide findings and caveats: The functional HPV-specific definition rests on just a couple of HPV16-positive patients. Non-HPV-specific T cells did not expand in tumors during treatment, whereas candidate HPV-specific clones and E7-related motifs did.

Germline V CDR1 and CDR2: KGHSH, LQKENI. The V and J ends lost 3 bases and 1 base, in that order; junction bases with no gene match: 3. The CDR3 spans 15 residues. This sample comprised blood, obtained from a patient who underwent chemoradiotherapy. The V gene is TRBV18, the J gene TRBJ1-1; 9 bases match TRBD1. This TCR was recovered from a human donor with HPV-associated anogenital cancer. The CDR3 DNA reads TGTGCCAGCTCACCCAGGGGACAGGGGAACACTGAAGCTTTCTTT. This encodes CASSPRGQGNTEAFF.